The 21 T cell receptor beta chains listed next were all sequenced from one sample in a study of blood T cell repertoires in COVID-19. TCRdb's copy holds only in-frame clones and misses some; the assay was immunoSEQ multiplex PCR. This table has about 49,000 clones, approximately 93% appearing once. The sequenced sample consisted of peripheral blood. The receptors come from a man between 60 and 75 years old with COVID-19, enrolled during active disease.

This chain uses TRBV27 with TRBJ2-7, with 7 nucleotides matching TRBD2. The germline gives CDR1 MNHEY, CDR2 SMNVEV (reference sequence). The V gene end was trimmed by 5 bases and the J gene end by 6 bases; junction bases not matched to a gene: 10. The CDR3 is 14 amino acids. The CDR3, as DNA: TGTGCCAGCAGTCCACTAGCGAGCTACGGCGAGCAGTACTTC. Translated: CASSPLASYGEQYF.

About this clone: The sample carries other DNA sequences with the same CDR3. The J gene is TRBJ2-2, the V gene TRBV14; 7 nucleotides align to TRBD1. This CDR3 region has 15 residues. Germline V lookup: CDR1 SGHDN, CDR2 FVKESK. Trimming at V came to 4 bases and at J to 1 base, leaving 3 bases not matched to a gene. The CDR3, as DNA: TGTGCCAGCAGCCGACAGGGATTGAACACCGGGGAGCTGTTTTTT. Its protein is CASSRQGLNTGELFF.

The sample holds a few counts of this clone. CDR3 residues: CASSKAGTGDQPQHF. In DNA form, the CDR3 reads TGTGCCAGCAGCAAAGCTGGGACAGGTGATCAGCCCCAGCATTTT. The chain employs TRBV21-1 and TRBJ1-5; the D segment call TRBD1 is taken from the table without a DNA check. TRBV21-1 is designated a pseudogene. The CDR3 consists of 15 residues.

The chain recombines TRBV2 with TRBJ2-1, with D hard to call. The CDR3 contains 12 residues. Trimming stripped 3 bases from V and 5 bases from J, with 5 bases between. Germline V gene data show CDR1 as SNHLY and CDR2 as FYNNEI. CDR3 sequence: CASSDEDNEQFF. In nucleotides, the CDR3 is TGTGCCAGCAGTGATGAGGACAATGAGCAGTTCTTC.

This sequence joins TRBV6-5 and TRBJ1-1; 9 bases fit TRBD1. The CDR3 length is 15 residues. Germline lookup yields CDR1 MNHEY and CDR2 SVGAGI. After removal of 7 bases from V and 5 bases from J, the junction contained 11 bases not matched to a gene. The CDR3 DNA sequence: TGTGCCAGCAACCAACCACAGGGGGCGTATACTGAAGCTTTCTTT. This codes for CASNQPQGAYTEAFF.

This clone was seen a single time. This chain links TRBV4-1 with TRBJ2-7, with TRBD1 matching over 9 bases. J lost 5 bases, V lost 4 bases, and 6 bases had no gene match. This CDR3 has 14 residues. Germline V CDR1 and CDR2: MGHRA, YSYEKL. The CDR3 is CASSPNRGQDEQYF. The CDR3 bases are TGCGCCAGCAGCCCCAACAGGGGGCAGGACGAGCAGTACTTC.

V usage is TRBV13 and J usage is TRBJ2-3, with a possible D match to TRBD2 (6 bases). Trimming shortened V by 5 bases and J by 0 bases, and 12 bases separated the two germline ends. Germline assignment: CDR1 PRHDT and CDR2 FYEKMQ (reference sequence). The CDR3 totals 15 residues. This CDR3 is CASSRRTTSTDTQYF. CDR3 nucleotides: TGTGCCAGCAGCCGCCGGACTACGAGCACAGATACGCAGTATTTT.

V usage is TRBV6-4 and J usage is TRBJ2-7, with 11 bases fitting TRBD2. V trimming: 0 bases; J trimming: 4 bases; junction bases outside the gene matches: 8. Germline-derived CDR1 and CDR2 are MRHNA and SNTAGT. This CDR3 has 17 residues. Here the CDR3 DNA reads TGTGCCAGCAGTGACTCAGGACTAGCGGGTCTATTGTACGAGCAGTACTTC. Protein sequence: CASSDSGLAGLLYEQYF.

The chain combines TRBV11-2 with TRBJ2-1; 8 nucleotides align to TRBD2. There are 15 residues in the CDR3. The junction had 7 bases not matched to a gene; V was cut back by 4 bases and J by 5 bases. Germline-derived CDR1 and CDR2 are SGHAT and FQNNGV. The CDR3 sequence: CASSSYSGINNEQFF. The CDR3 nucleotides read TGTGCCAGCAGCTCCTATAGCGGGATCAACAATGAGCAGTTCTTC. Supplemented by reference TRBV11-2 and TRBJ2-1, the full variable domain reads EAGVAQSPRYKIIEKRQSVAFWCNPISGHATLYWYQQILGQGPKLLIQFQNNGVVDDSQLPKDRFSAERLKGVDSTLKIQPAKLEDSAVYLCASSSYSGINNEQFFGPGTRLTVL.

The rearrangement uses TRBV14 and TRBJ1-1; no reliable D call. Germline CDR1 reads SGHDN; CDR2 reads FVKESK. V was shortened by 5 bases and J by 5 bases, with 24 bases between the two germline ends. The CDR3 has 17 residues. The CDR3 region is CASSSTRGPSRRTEAFF. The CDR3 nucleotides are TGTGCCAGCAGCTCTACCCGCGGGCCCTCAAGAAGGACTGAAGCTTTCTTT.

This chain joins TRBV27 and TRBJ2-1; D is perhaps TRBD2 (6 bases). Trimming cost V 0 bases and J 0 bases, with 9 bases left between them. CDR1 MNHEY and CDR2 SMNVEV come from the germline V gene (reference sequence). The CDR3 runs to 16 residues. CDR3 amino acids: CASSLSWRGSYNEQFF. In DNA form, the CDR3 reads TGTGCCAGCAGTTTATCGTGGCGGGGCTCCTACAATGAGCAGTTCTTC.

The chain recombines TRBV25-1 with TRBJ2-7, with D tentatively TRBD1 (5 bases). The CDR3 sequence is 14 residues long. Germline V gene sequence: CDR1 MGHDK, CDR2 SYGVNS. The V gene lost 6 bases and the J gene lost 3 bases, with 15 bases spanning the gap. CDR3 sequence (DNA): TGTGCCAGCAGCCCCTGGCAGGGTAACTACGAGCAGTACTTC. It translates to CASSPWQGNYEQYF.

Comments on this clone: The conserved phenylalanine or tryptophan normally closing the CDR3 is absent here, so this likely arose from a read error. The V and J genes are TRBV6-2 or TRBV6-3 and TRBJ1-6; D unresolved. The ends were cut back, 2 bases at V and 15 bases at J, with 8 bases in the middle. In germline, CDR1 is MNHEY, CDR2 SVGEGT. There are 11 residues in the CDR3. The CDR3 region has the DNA TGTGCCAGCAGTTACCCCGGCGGCCTCCACTCT. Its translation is CASSYPGGLHS.

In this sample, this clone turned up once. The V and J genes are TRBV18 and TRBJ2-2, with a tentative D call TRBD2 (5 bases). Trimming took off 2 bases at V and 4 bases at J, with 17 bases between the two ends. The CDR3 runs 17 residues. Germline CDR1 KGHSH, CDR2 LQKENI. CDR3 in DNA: TGTGCCAGCTCACCAAAAGGTAGCGTCCGGGGCACCGGGGAGCTGTTTTTT. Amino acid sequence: CASSPKGSVRGTGELFF.

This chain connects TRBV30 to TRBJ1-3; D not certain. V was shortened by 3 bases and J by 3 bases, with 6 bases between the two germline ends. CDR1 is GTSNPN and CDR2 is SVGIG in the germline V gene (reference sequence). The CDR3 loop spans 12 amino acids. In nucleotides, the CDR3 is TGTGCCTGGAGGGGGAGTGGAAACACCATATATTTT. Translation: CAWRGSGNTIYF.

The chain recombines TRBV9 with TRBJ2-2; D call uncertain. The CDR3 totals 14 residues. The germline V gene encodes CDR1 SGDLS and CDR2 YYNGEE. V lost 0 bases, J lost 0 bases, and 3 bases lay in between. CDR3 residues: CASSVASNTGELFF. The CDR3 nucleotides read TGTGCCAGCAGCGTAGCCTCGAACACCGGGGAGCTGTTTTTT.

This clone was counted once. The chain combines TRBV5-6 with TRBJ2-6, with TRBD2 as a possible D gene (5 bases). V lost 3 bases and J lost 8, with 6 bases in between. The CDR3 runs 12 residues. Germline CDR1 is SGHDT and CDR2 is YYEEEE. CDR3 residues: CASSYGTNVLTF. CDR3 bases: TGTGCCAGCAGCTACGGGACCAACGTCCTGACTTTC.

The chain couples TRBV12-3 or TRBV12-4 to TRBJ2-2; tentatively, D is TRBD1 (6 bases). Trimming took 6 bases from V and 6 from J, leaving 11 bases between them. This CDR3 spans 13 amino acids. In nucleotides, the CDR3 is TGTGCCAGCAGCCGACAGGTCCCCGGGGAGCTGTTTTTT. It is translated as CASSRQVPGELFF.

CDR3 DNA: TGTGCCAGCAGCTCCAAACGGGAGGCGGGGACCGGGGAGCTGTTTTTT. Protein product: CASSSKREAGTGELFF. The V call is TRBV5-4, the J call TRBJ2-2; 7 nucleotides agree with TRBD2. V lost 3 bases to trimming and J lost 5 bases; unmatched junction nucleotides: 10. CDR1 is SGHNT and CDR2 is YYREEE in the germline V gene (reference sequence). The CDR3 is made up of 16 amino acids. The whole variable domain, filled in from reference TRBV5-4 and TRBJ2-2, reads ETGVTQSPTHLIKTRGQQVTLRCSSQSGHNTVSWYQQALGQGPQFIFQYYREEENGRGNFPPRFSGLQFPNYSSELNVNALELDDSALYLCASSSKREAGTGELFFGEGSRLTVL.

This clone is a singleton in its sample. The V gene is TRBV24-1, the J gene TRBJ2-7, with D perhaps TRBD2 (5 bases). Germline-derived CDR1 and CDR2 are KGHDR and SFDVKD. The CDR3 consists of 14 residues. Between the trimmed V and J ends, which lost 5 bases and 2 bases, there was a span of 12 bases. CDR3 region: CATSAAGNAYEQYF. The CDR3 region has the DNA TGTGCCACCAGTGCGGCCGGGAATGCCTACGAGCAGTACTTC.

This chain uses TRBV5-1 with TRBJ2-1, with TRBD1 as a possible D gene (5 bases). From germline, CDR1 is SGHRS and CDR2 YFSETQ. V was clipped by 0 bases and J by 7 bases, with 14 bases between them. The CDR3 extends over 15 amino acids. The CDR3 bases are TGCGCCAGCAGCTTGGCGTCAGGGTTAGGTAATGAGCAGTTCTTC. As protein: CASSLASGLGNEQFF.